The text below deals with one T cell receptor beta chain. The antigen this receptor binds is unknown. No clone much larger than this one lies a single base away; base qualities are absent. The data are from a study of cytomegalovirus exposure and HLA in healthy donors (dated 2017 in TCRdb). For the study in its entirety: The 500 to 700 repertoires of the first cohort and the roughly 120 validation repertoires were produced on the same platform, according to a later analysis. The aim of the study was to test whether cataloging public T cell receptors could identify signatures of past pathogen exposure. Besides the first cohort of around 670 subjects, a separate validation cohort made up of 120 different subjects was used. The study combined high-throughput TCR immunosequencing, statistical association of individual TCRs with disease status, and machine learning to predict cytomegalovirus infection status.

Here is what the overall study found, with its caveats: A few of the identified cytomegalovirus-associated TCR beta chains were confirmed in vitro to be specific for cytomegalovirus antigens. The authors suggested that the approach could potentially be extended to other disease states and immunological phenotypes. Most TCR sequences were observed very rarely across donors, whereas some public TCRs were present in many individuals. In the study, some 160 TCR beta chains were listed as associated with cytomegalovirus. The classifier was reported to diagnose cytomegalovirus status with high specificity and sensitivity in both the original and validation cohorts. Subsequent analysis determined that TCRs grouped into clusters in the first cohort also showed a tendency toward co-occurrence across the roughly 120 validation repertoires, and approximately 94% of cluster scores exceeded 0. A later analysis lacked HLA typing for the validation cohort, so it scored co-occurrence in that cohort across all 110 or so repertoires.

Donors formed part of the validation cohort, which comprised 120 subjects and was distinct from the first cohort of 670 or so subjects. At the junction V is shortened by 5 bases and J by 9 bases; bases outside the gene matches: 10. The CDR3 sequence holds 16 residues, the cysteine and phenylalanine included. Only CDR3 DNA is held: 48 bases, read in frame from base 1. According to the germline V gene, CDR1 reads SGHTA and CDR2 reads FQGNSA. Libraries were constructed by the immunoSEQ multiplex PCR assay. In the original analysis: A statistical classification framework was developed to diagnose cytomegalovirus status using the catalog of TCR beta chain sequences. The source is immuneACCESS, and TCRdb retained only in-frame sequences with V and J called. Part of the clones is not carried over; for the studies checked, unresolved V genes explain less than half of this, and the remainder is unexplained. For V, J and clone size, that table is used; D and trimming come from the DNA. The sample yields about 110,000 clones; approximately 90% were counted once. Almost 1.5% of the sample comes from the top ten.

This clonotype was obtained from a woman younger than 45 in good health and CMV-seropositive. The sample was PBMCs. Rearrangement joined TRBV7-2 to TRBJ2-1; 13 of the junction bases match TRBD2. The CDR3 in this case is CASSKPGTSGIGEQFF. In nucleotides, the sequence is TGTGCCAGCAGCAAACCCGGGACTAGCGGGATTGGTGAGCAGTTCTTC.